Listed below are T cell receptor beta chains from one sample, sequenced in a study of beta chain features in type 1 diabetes. Data came from immunoSEQ multiplex PCR; TCRdb stores just in-frame clones and leaves some out. The data hold about 250,000 clones, with approximately 14% observed a single time. Sequencing was performed on naive CD4+ T cells from blood. These receptors all come from a woman aged 40-49 years in good health. CDR3s include the opening cysteine and the closing phenylalanine or tryptophan. A D gene is named only where the DNA matches it firmly. Not all rows give a size; the values are once, few, many and, for expanded clones, a class.

j_call: TRBJ2-1
d_call: TRBD1
clone_size: NA
v_call: TRBV6-1
cdr3_aa: CASRRGQGGNEQFF
cdr3_nt: TGTGCCAGCAGAAGAGGACAGGGCGGCAATGAGCAGTTCTTC

j_call: TRBJ1-4
d_call: NA
clone_size: NA
v_call: TRBV5-1
cdr3_aa: CASSVLGSANEKLFF
cdr3_nt: TGCGCCAGCAGCGTGCTTGGCAGCGCTAATGAAAAACTGTTTTTT

j_call: TRBJ2-2
d_call: NA
clone_size: few
v_call: TRBV19
cdr3_aa: CASRIQGGTGELFF
cdr3_nt: TGTGCCAGTAGGATACAGGGCGGCACCGGGGAGCTGTTTTTT

j_call: TRBJ2-1
d_call: TRBD2
clone_size: NA
v_call: TRBV6-5
cdr3_aa: CASRRLAGGPDEQFF
cdr3_nt: TGTGCCAGCAGACGTCTAGCGGGGGGGCCGGATGAGCAGTTCTTC

j_call: TRBJ2-2
d_call: NA
clone_size: few
v_call: TRBV14
cdr3_aa: CASSRELHTGELFF
cdr3_nt: TGTGCCAGCAGCCGAGAACTGCACACCGGGGAGCTGTTTTTT

j_call: TRBJ2-7
d_call: NA
clone_size: NA
v_call: TRBV19
cdr3_aa: CASSIPGGASYEQYF
cdr3_nt: TGTGCCAGTAGTATTCCGGGGGGCGCGTCCTACGAGCAGTACTTC

j_call: TRBJ2-6
d_call: TRBD1
clone_size: NA
v_call: TRBV7-6
cdr3_aa: CASSLGGQVLANVLTF
cdr3_nt: TGTGCCAGCAGCTTAGGGGGACAGGTTCTGGCCAACGTCCTGACTTTC

j_call: TRBJ2-7
d_call: TRBD2
clone_size: few
v_call: TRBV20-1
cdr3_aa: CSGAGAYEQYF
cdr3_nt: TGCAGTGGGGCGGGGGCCTACGAGCAGTACTTC

j_call: TRBJ2-1
d_call: NA
clone_size: few
v_call: TRBV9
cdr3_aa: CASSVAALERQFF
cdr3_nt: TGTGCCAGCAGCGTAGCTGCCCTTGAGCGGCAGTTCTTC

j_call: TRBJ2-7
d_call: TRBD1
clone_size: few
v_call: TRBV4-1
cdr3_aa: CASSQGQGSYEQYF
cdr3_nt: TGCGCCAGCAGCCAAGGACAGGGCTCCTACGAGCAGTACTTC

j_call: TRBJ2-5
d_call: TRBD2
clone_size: NA
v_call: TRBV2
cdr3_aa: CASSGGLAGGAQYF
cdr3_nt: TGTGCCAGCAGTGGAGGTCTAGCGGGGGGGGCCCAGTACTTC

j_call: TRBJ1-2
d_call: NA
clone_size: few
v_call: TRBV7-6
cdr3_aa: CASSLYPGGGDGYTF
cdr3_nt: TGTGCCAGCAGCTTATATCCCGGGGGGGGAGATGGCTACACCTTC

j_call: TRBJ2-3
d_call: NA
clone_size: NA
v_call: TRBV6-4
cdr3_aa: CASSDEASGTDTQYF
cdr3_nt: TGTGCCAGCAGTGACGAGGCTAGCGGCACAGATACGCAGTATTTT

j_call: TRBJ2-5
d_call: TRBD2
clone_size: NA
v_call: TRBV9
cdr3_aa: CASSVTSGVTQETQYF
cdr3_nt: TGTGCCAGCAGCGTGACTAGCGGGGTGACGCAAGAGACCCAGTACTTC

j_call: TRBJ1-2
d_call: NA
clone_size: NA
v_call: TRBV13
cdr3_aa: CASSTGQRGNYGYTF
cdr3_nt: TGTGCCAGCAGCACCGGACAGCGAGGTAACTATGGCTACACCTTC

j_call: TRBJ2-1
d_call: NA
clone_size: NA
v_call: TRBV28
cdr3_aa: CASRTARGNNEQFF
cdr3_nt: TGTGCCAGCAGAACAGCCCGGGGGAACAATGAGCAGTTCTTC

j_call: TRBJ1-2
d_call: NA
clone_size: NA
v_call: TRBV14
cdr3_aa: CASSQVRSYGGYTF
cdr3_nt: TGTGCCAGCAGCCAAGTGCGGTCTTATGGAGGCTACACCTTC

j_call: TRBJ1-2
d_call: NA
clone_size: NA
v_call: TRBV20-1
cdr3_aa: CSAGRGYTF
cdr3_nt: TGCAGTGCCGGGAGAGGCTACACCTTC

j_call: TRBJ2-2
d_call: NA
clone_size: few
v_call: TRBV19
cdr3_aa: CASSSTGDTGELFF
cdr3_nt: TGTGCCAGTAGTTCTACGGGGGACACCGGGGAGCTGTTTTTT

j_call: TRBJ2-5
d_call: NA
clone_size: NA
v_call: TRBV9
cdr3_aa: CASSVAFAGLETQYF
cdr3_nt: TGTGCCAGCAGCGTAGCTTTCGCGGGGCTGGAGACCCAGTACTTC

j_call: TRBJ2-5
d_call: TRBD1
clone_size: NA
v_call: TRBV6-6
cdr3_aa: CASRRSSGTAQETQYF
cdr3_nt: TGTGCCAGCAGGAGATCCTCCGGGACAGCACAAGAGACCCAGTACTTC

j_call: TRBJ1-6
d_call: NA
clone_size: NA
v_call: TRBV18
cdr3_aa: CASSRGIRSSYNSPLHF
cdr3_nt: TGTGCCAGCTCCAGGGGAATCCGGAGCTCCTATAATTCACCCCTCCACTTT

j_call: TRBJ2-3
d_call: TRBD2
clone_size: NA
v_call: TRBV9
cdr3_aa: CASSVLAGVDTQYF
cdr3_nt: TGTGCCAGCAGCGTCCTAGCGGGGGTAGATACGCAGTATTTT

j_call: TRBJ1-4
d_call: NA
clone_size: few
v_call: TRBV7-2
cdr3_aa: CASSPNRVANEKLFF
cdr3_nt: TGTGCCAGCAGCCCAAACAGGGTTGCTAATGAAAAACTGTTTTTT

j_call: TRBJ2-1
d_call: NA
clone_size: few
v_call: TRBV10-3
cdr3_aa: CAIRLADNEQFF
cdr3_nt: TGTGCCATCAGGTTAGCAGACAATGAGCAGTTCTTC

j_call: TRBJ2-3
d_call: TRBD1
clone_size: NA
v_call: TRBV7-9
cdr3_aa: CASSSTGGDTQYF
cdr3_nt: TGTGCCAGCAGCTCGACAGGGGGAGATACGCAGTATTTT

j_call: TRBJ1-3
d_call: NA
clone_size: NA
v_call: TRBV6-5
cdr3_aa: CASSYSHGTRGNTIYF
cdr3_nt: TGTGCCAGCAGTTACTCACACGGGACACGAGGAAACACCATATATTTT

j_call: TRBJ2-1
d_call: NA
clone_size: NA
v_call: TRBV15
cdr3_aa: CATSRAGYNEQFF
cdr3_nt: TGTGCCACCAGCAGAGCCGGGTACAATGAGCAGTTCTTC

j_call: TRBJ2-3
d_call: TRBD2
clone_size: few
v_call: TRBV6-5
cdr3_aa: CASSYGLAGTDTQYF
cdr3_nt: TGTGCCAGCAGTTACGGACTAGCGGGCACAGATACGCAGTATTTT

j_call: TRBJ2-5
d_call: NA
clone_size: few
v_call: TRBV19
cdr3_aa: CASRPGTTETQYF
cdr3_nt: TGTGCCAGTAGACCCGGGACAACTGAGACCCAGTACTTC

j_call: TRBJ1-1
d_call: NA
clone_size: few
v_call: TRBV7-2
cdr3_aa: CASSPATGGNTEAFF
cdr3_nt: TGTGCCAGCAGCCCTGCCACGGGAGGGAACACTGAAGCTTTCTTT

j_call: TRBJ2-2
d_call: NA
clone_size: NA
v_call: TRBV29-1
cdr3_aa: CSVQGGGGEAGELFF
cdr3_nt: TGCAGCGTTCAAGGGGGGGGCGGGGAGGCCGGGGAGCTGTTTTTT

j_call: TRBJ2-7
d_call: TRBD1
clone_size: few
v_call: TRBV5-4
cdr3_aa: CAGGTGVHEQYF
cdr3_nt: TGTGCCGGCGGGACAGGGGTGCACGAGCAGTACTTC

j_call: TRBJ2-5
d_call: NA
clone_size: NA
v_call: TRBV9
cdr3_aa: CASSVAPRGSQETQYF
cdr3_nt: TGTGCCAGCAGCGTAGCTCCGCGGGGTAGTCAAGAGACCCAGTACTTC

j_call: TRBJ2-1
d_call: NA
clone_size: few
v_call: TRBV7-9
cdr3_aa: CASSLVGPGGEFF
cdr3_nt: TGTGCCAGCAGCTTAGTAGGCCCTGGCGGTGAATTCTTC

j_call: TRBJ1-5
d_call: NA
clone_size: NA
v_call: TRBV2
cdr3_aa: CASRGLGQNNQPQHF
cdr3_nt: TGTGCCAGCAGAGGGTTGGGACAAAACAATCAGCCCCAGCATTTT

j_call: TRBJ2-7
d_call: TRBD1
clone_size: NA
v_call: TRBV5-4
cdr3_aa: CASSLGGQGYEQYF
cdr3_nt: TGTGCCAGCAGCTTGGGGGGACAGGGTTACGAGCAGTACTTC

j_call: TRBJ1-2
d_call: NA
clone_size: NA
v_call: TRBV23-1
cdr3_aa: CASSRTNHTGAGYTF
cdr3_nt: TGCGCCAGCAGTCGCACTAACCATACAGGTGCAGGCTACACCTTC

j_call: TRBJ2-1
d_call: TRBD2
clone_size: few
v_call: TRBV7-9
cdr3_aa: CASSLKRGSYNEQFF
cdr3_nt: TGTGCCAGCAGCTTAAAGCGGGGTTCCTACAATGAGCAGTTCTTC

j_call: TRBJ2-5
d_call: NA
clone_size: NA
v_call: TRBV18
cdr3_aa: CASSLYTGPGETQYF
cdr3_nt: TGTGCCAGCTCTCTTTATACAGGACCGGGAGAGACCCAGTACTTC

j_call: TRBJ2-1
d_call: TRBD2
clone_size: NA
v_call: TRBV6-6
cdr3_aa: CATWTSGGARQEQFF
cdr3_nt: TGTGCCACATGGACTAGCGGGGGGGCCCGGCAGGAGCAGTTCTTC

j_call: TRBJ1-3
d_call: NA
clone_size: NA
v_call: TRBV18
cdr3_aa: CASSPTVGGSGNTIYF
cdr3_nt: TGTGCCAGCTCACCGACCGTGGGAGGCTCTGGAAACACCATATATTTT

j_call: TRBJ2-2
d_call: TRBD1
clone_size: NA
v_call: TRBV6-5
cdr3_aa: CASNWDRGTGELFF
cdr3_nt: TGTGCCAGCAATTGGGACAGGGGTACCGGGGAGCTGTTTTTT

j_call: TRBJ2-7
d_call: TRBD1
clone_size: NA
v_call: TRBV7-2
cdr3_aa: CASSSLDRGTPYEQYF
cdr3_nt: TGTGCCAGCAGCTCCTTGGACAGGGGCACACCCTACGAGCAGTACTTC

j_call: TRBJ2-2
d_call: NA
clone_size: NA
v_call: TRBV27
cdr3_aa: CASSPLGPSTGELFF
cdr3_nt: TGTGCCAGCAGCCCCCTGGGGCCCAGCACCGGGGAGCTGTTTTTT

j_call: TRBJ2-7
d_call: NA
clone_size: few
v_call: TRBV18
cdr3_aa: CASSPQQEQYF
cdr3_nt: TGTGCCAGCTCACCACAACAGGAGCAGTACTTC

j_call: TRBJ2-1
d_call: NA
clone_size: NA
v_call: TRBV7-9
cdr3_aa: CASSYLRDTYNEQFF
cdr3_nt: TGTGCCAGCAGCTACCTACGGGACACCTACAATGAGCAGTTCTTC

j_call: TRBJ2-4
d_call: NA
clone_size: NA
v_call: TRBV10-3
cdr3_aa: CAISESPQTKNIQYF
cdr3_nt: TGTGCCATCAGTGAGTCCCCACAGACAAAAAACATTCAGTACTTC

j_call: TRBJ1-6
d_call: TRBD1
clone_size: NA
v_call: TRBV2
cdr3_aa: CASSETPDRVVQSPLHF
cdr3_nt: TGTGCCAGCAGTGAAACCCCCGACAGGGTTGTACAGTCACCCCTCCACTTT

j_call: TRBJ2-5
d_call: NA
clone_size: NA
v_call: TRBV7-7
cdr3_aa: CASSKSGGQETQYF
cdr3_nt: TGTGCTAGCAGCAAAAGCGGAGGGCAAGAGACCCAGTACTTC

j_call: TRBJ1-3
d_call: TRBD1
clone_size: NA
v_call: TRBV7-2
cdr3_aa: CASSSRGLSGNTIYF
cdr3_nt: TGTGCCAGCAGCTCCAGGGGGCTCTCTGGAAACACCATATATTTT

j_call: TRBJ2-6
d_call: NA
clone_size: many
v_call: TRBV13
cdr3_aa: CASKTGGPGANVLTF
cdr3_nt: TGTGCCAGCAAAACCGGGGGGCCTGGGGCCAACGTCCTGACTTTC

j_call: TRBJ1-2
d_call: NA
clone_size: few
v_call: TRBV7-2
cdr3_aa: CASSRTLDYGYTF
cdr3_nt: TGTGCCAGCAGCCGGACTCTCGACTATGGCTACACCTTC

j_call: TRBJ2-4
d_call: TRBD1
clone_size: few
v_call: TRBV5-1
cdr3_aa: CASSWTGGENIQYF
cdr3_nt: TGCGCCAGCAGCTGGACAGGGGGGGAGAACATTCAGTACTTC